The clone carrying this T cell receptor beta chain was observed a handful of times. Its antigen is unidentified. This specimen belongs to a study of long-term antiretroviral therapy in people with HIV. Study results and caveats: In HIV, the repertoires covered a tighter span of CDR3 lengths than in controls. Patients on ART gained diversity, which nonetheless stayed below transplant donor controls.

The run of the v3.0 immunoSEQ assay was at survey level. Sequenced by immunoSEQ multiplex PCR; TCRdb stores in-frame clones only, minus some. The sample contains roughly 34,000 clones, 75% to 85% of which appear only once. The CDR3 has 13 amino acids. Trimming removed 1 base from V and 6 bases from J; junction bases left unmatched: 3. Germline CDR1 and CDR2: MGHRA and YSYEKL. The United States was where all participants with HIV were treated. The material sequenced was unsorted PBMCs, taken 1.9 years after starting antiretroviral therapy. The receptor comes from a man between 18 and 35 years old with HIV. This chain joins TRBV4-1 and TRBJ2-7; 7 bases map to TRBD1. The DNA of the CDR3 is TGCGCCAGCAGCCAAGGGGACAGCCGCGAGCAGTACGTC. This codes for CASSQGDSREQYV.